Listed below are T cell receptor beta chains from one sample, sequenced in a study of T cells in Graves' hyperthyroidism and ophthalmopathy. TCRdb independently ran MiXCR on the multiplex PCR reads; one entry per CDR3 protein. The sample comprises under 350,000 distinct CDR3 sequences, 15% to 20% of which are singletons, and around 58% rests with the top ten. The sequenced sample was blood. The receptors here all came from a woman aged 60-75 years with Graves' ophthalmopathy. Each CDR3 is given with its conserved first and last residue. A D gene is named only where the DNA matches it firmly. Expanded clones are given a class, and other clones once, few, many or no size at all.

clone size,D gene,J gene,V gene,CDR3 protein,CDR3 DNA
many,NA,TRBJ2-5,TRBV4-3,CASSQDLTGETQYF,TGCGCCAGCAGCCAAGATCTCACCGGGGAGACCCAGTACTTC
NA,TRBD2,TRBJ2-1,TRBV29-1,CSVVVFGTSAYYNEQFF,TGCAGCGTTGTCGTTTTCGGGACTAGCGCTTACTACAATGAGCAGTTCTTC
few,TRBD2,TRBJ2-7,TRBV4-3,CASSQELGEGTYEQYF,TGCGCCAGCAGCCAAGAACTGGGGGAGGGAACCTACGAGCAGTACTTC
NA,TRBD2,TRBJ2-1,TRBV24-1,CATSDSPGLAGSYEQFF,TGTGCCACCAGTGATTCCCCGGGACTAGCGGGATCCTACGAGCAGTTCTTC
many,NA,TRBJ1-1,TRBV18,CASSPVTGYTEAFF,TGTGCCAGCTCACCCGTTACAGGGTACACTGAAGCTTTCTTT
many,NA,TRBJ2-7,TRBV20-1,CSASSGDEQYF,TGCAGTGCTTCATCAGGGGACGAGCAGTACTTC
NA,NA,TRBJ2-5,TRBV12-3/TRBV12-4,CASSSRLGRQTQYF,TGTGCCAGCAGCTCTCGTCTGGGTAGGCAGACCCAGTACTTC
NA,NA,TRBJ2-1,TRBV29-1,CSVHGYEQFF,TGCAGCGTTCACGGCTATGAGCAGTTCTTC
NA,NA,TRBJ1-1,TRBV11-2,CASSFGRAAGTEAFF,TGTGCCAGCAGCTTCGGCAGGGCCGCGGGGACTGAAGCTTTCTTT
few,TRBD1,TRBJ2-7,TRBV13,CASSFGETGGYEQYF,TGTGCCAGCAGCTTTGGGGAGACAGGGGGCTACGAGCAGTACTTC
NA,NA,TRBJ2-5,TRBV7-9,CASSPPGAGLPQETQYF,TGTGCCAGCAGCCCCCCGGGGGCGGGACTTCCCCAAGAGACCCAGTACTTC
NA,NA,TRBJ2-5,TRBV5-1,CASSVMGAGGTQYF,TGCGCCAGCAGCGTGATGGGTGCTGGAGGGACCCAGTACTTC
many,TRBD1,TRBJ1-5,TRBV12-3/TRBV12-4,CASSLGTGDSNQPQHF,TGTGCCAGCAGTTTGGGGACAGGAGATAGCAATCAGCCCCAGCATTTT
NA,NA,TRBJ1-2,TRBV5-4,CASGGLGRYGYTF,TGTGCCAGCGGAGGTTTAGGGAGATATGGCTACACCTTC
few,NA,TRBJ1-5,TRBV20-1,CSADPGSADQPQHF,TGCAGTGCTGACCCAGGGTCGGCGGATCAGCCCCAGCATTTT
few,TRBD1,TRBJ1-3,TRBV4-2,CASSLQRQGGNTIYF,TGTGCCAGCAGCCTTCAAAGACAGGGAGGAAACACCATATATTTT
many,TRBD2,TRBJ2-5,TRBV7-9,CASSLGFSSGNQETQYF,TGTGCCAGCAGCTTAGGCTTTTCTAGCGGGAACCAAGAGACCCAGTACTTC
few,NA,TRBJ1-5,TRBV24-1,CATSETGRNQPQHF,TGTGCCACCAGCGAGACAGGCCGCAATCAGCCCCAGCATTTT
few,NA,TRBJ2-1,TRBV6-2/TRBV6-3,CASSYSRPSTGNEQFF,TGTGCCAGCAGTTACTCCCGGCCCAGCACGGGGAATGAGCAGTTCTTC